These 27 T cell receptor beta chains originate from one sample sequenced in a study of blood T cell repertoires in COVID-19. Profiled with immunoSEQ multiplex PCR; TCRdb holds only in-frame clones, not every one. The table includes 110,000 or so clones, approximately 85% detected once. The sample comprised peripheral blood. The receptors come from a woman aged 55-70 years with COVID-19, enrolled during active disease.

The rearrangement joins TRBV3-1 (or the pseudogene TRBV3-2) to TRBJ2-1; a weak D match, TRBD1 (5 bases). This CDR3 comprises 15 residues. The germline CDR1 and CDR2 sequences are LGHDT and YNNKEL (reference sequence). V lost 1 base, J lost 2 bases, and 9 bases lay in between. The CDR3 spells CASSQGTPAYNEQFF. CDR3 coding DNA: TGTGCCAGCAGCCAAGGGACACCCGCCTACAATGAGCAGTTCTTC.

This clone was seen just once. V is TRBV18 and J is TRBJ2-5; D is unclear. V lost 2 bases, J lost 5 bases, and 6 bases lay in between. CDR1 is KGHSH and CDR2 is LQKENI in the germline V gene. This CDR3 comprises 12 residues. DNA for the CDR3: TGTGCCAGCTCACCAATCCGTGAGACCCAGTACTTC. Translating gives CASSPIRETQYF. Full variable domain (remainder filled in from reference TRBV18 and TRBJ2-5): NAGVMQNPRHLVRRRGQEARLRCSPMKGHSHVYWYRQLPEEGLKFMVYLQKENIIDESGMPKERFSAEFPKEGPSILRIQQVVRGDSAAYFCASSPIRETQYFGPGTRLLVL.

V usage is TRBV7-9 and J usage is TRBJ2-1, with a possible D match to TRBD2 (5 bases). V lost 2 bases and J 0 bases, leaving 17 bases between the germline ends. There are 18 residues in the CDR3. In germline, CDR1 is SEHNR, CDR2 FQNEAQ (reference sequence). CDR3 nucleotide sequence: TGTGCCAGCAGCTTACCGCAAGCCGGGGATAGCTCCTACAATGAGCAGTTCTTC. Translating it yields CASSLPQAGDSSYNEQFF.

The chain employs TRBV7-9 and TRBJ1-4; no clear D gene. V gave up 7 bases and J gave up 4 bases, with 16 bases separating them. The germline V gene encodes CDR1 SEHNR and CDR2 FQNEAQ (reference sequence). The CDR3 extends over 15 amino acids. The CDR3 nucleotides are TGTGCCAGCAACAATCCTGGGCAACTTAATGAAAAACTGTTTTTT. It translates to CASNNPGQLNEKLFF.

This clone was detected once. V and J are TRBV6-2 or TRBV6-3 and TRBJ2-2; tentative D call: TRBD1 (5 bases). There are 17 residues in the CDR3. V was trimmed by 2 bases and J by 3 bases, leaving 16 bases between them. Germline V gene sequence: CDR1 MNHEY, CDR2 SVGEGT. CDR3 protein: CASSYPLGAADTGELFF. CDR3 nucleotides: TGTGCCAGCAGTTACCCCTTAGGGGCGGCCGACACCGGGGAGCTGTTTTTT.

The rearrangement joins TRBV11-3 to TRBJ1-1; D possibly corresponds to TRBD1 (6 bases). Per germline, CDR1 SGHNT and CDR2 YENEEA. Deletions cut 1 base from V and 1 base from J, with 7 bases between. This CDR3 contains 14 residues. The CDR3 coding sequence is TGTGCCAGCAGCTTAGCAGGGGCGAACACTGAAGCTTTCTTT. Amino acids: CASSLAGANTEAFF.

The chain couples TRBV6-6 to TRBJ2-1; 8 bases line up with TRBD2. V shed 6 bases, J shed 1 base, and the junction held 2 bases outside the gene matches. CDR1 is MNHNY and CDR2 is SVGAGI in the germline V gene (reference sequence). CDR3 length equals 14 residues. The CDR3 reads CASSRLASYNEQFF. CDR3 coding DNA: TGTGCCAGCAGCAGACTAGCGTCCTACAATGAGCAGTTCTTC.

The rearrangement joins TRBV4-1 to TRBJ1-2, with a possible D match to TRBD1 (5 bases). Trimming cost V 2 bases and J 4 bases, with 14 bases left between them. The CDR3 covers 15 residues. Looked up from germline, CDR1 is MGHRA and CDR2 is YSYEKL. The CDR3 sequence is CASSQLSGEGYGYTF. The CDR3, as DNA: TGCGCCAGCAGCCAACTCTCGGGGGAAGGCTATGGCTACACCTTC.

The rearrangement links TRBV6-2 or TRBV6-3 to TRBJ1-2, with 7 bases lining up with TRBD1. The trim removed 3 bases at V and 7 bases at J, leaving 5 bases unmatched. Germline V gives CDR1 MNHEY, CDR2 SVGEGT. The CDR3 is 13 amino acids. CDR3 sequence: CASSYTGDTGYTF. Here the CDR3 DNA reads TGTGCCAGCAGTTATACAGGGGATACTGGCTACACCTTC.

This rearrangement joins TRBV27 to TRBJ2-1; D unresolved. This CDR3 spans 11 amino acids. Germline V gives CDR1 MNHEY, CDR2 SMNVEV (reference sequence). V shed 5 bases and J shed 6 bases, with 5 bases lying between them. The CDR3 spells CASSLLNEQFF. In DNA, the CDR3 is TGTGCCAGCAGTCTCCTCAATGAGCAGTTCTTC.

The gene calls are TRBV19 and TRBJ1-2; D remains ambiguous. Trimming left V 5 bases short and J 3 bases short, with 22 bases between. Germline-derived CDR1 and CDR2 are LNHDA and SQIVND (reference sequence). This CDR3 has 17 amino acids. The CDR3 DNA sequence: TGTGCCAGTAGTGGAACGGGTCCAGAGGGTCGGGACTATGGCTACACCTTC. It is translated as CASSGTGPEGRDYGYTF.

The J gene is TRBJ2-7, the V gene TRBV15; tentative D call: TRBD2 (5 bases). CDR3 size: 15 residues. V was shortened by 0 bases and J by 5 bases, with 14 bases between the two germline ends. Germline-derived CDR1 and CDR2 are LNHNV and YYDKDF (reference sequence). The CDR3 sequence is CATSRDRSGGNEQYF. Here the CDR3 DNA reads TGTGCCACCAGCAGAGACCGCAGCGGCGGCAACGAGCAGTACTTC.

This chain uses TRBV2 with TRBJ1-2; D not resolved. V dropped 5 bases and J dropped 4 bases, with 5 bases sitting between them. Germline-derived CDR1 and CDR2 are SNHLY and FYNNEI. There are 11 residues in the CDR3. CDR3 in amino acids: CASSPSYGYTF. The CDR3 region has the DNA TGTGCCAGCAGTCCATCCTATGGCTACACCTTC.

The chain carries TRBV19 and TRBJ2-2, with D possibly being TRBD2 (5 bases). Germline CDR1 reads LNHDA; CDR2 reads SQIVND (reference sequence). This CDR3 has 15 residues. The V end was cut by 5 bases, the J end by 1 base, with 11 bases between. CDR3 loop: CASSHLAGNTGELFF. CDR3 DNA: TGTGCCAGTAGTCACCTGGCGGGGAACACCGGGGAGCTGTTTTTT.

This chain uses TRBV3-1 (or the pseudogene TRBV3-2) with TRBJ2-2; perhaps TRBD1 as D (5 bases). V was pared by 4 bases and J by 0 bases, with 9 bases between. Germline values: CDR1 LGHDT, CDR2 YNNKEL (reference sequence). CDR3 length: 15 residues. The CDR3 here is CASSRQLANTGELFF. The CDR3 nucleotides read TGTGCCAGCAGCCGACAGCTCGCGAACACCGGGGAGCTGTTTTTT.

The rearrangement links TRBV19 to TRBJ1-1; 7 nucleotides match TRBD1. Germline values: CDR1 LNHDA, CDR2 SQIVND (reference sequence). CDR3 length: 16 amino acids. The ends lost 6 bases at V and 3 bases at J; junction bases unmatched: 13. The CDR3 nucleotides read TGTGCCAGTAGCCCCCTCACCCAGGGGGTAGACACTGAAGCTTTCTTT. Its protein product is CASSPLTQGVDTEAFF.

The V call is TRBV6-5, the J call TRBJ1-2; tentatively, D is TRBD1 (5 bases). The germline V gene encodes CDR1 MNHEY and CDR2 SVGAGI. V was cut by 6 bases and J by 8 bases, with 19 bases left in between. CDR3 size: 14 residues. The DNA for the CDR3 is TGTGCCAGCAGCCCCGACAGTTTTCCCCAGGGCTACACCTTC. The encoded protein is CASSPDSFPQGYTF.

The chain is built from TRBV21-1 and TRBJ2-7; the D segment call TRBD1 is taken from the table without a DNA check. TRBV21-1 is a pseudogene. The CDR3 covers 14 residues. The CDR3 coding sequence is TGTGCCAGCGGGCGCGGGACAGGGGGCCACGAGCAGTACTTC. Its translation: CASGRGTGGHEQYF.

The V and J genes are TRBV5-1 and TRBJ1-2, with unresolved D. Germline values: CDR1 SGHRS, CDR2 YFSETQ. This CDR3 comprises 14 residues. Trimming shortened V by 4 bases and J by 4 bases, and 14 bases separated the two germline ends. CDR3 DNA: TGCGCCAGCAGCCGTGGGAGTCAAAGCTATGGCTACACCTTC. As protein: CASSRGSQSYGYTF.

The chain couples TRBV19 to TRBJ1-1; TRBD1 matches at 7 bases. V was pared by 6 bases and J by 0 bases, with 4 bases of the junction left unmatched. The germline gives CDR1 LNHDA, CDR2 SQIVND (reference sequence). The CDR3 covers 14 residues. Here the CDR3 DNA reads TGTGCCAGTAGGAGGGACAGCCTGAACACTGAAGCTTTCTTT. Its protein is CASRRDSLNTEAFF.

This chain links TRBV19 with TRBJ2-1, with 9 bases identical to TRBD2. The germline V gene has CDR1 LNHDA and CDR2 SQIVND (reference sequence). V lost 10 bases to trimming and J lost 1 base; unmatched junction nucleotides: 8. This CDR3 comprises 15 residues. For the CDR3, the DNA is TGTGCCACCTTACCAGCGGGGGGTTCCTACAATGAGCAGTTCTTC. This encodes CATLPAGGSYNEQFF.

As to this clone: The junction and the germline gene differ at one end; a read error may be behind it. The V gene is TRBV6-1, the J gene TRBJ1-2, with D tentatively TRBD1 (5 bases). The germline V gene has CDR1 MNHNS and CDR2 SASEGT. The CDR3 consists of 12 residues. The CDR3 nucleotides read TGTGCCAGCAGTGAAGACCCCGGGGGAAGCCCCTTC. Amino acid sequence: CASSEDPGGSPF.

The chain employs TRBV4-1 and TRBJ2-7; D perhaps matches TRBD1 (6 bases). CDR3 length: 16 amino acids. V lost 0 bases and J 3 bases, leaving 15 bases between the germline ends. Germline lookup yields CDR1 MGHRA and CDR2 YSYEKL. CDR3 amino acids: CASSQDGNRELYEQYF. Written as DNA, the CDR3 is TGCGCCAGCAGCCAAGATGGCAACAGGGAGCTCTACGAGCAGTACTTC.

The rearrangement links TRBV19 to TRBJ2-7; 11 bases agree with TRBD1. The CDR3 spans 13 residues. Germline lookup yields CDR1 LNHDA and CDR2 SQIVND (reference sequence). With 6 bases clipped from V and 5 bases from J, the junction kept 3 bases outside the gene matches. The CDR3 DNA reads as TGTGCCAGTAGGGGACAGGGGGGAAACGAGCAGTACTTC. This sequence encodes CASRGQGGNEQYF.

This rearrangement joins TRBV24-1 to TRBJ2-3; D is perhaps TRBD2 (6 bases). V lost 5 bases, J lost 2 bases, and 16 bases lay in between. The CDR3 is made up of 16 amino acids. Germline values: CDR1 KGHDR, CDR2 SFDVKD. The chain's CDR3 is CATSATGSGPTDTQYF. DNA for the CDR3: TGTGCCACCAGTGCGACCGGGAGCGGACCCACAGATACGCAGTATTTT.

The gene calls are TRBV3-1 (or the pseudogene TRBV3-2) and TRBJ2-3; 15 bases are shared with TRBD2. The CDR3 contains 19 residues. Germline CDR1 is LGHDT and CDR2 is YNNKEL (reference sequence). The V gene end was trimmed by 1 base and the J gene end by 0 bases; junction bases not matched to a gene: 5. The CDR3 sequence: CASSQVRTSGGASTDTQYF. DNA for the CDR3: TGTGCCAGCAGCCAAGTGAGGACTAGCGGGGGGGCTAGCACAGATACGCAGTATTTT.

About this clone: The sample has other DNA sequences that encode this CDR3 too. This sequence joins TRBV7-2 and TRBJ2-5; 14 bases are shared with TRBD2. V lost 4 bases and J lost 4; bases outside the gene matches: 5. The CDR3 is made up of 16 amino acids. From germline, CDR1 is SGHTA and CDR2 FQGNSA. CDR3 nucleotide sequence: TGTGCCAGCAGCTCCGGACTAGCGGGGGGCAGAGAGACCCAGTACTTC. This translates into CASSSGLAGGRETQYF. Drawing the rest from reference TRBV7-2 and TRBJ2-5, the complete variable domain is GAGVSQSPSNKVTEKGKDVELRCDPISGHTALYWYRQSLGQGLEFLIYFQGNSAPDKSGLPSDRFSAERTGGSVSTLTIQRTQQEDSAVYLCASSSGLAGGRETQYFGPGTRLLVL.